The sequence of this TCR beta chain was determined in a study of siplizumab effects on memory and regulatory T cells. A note on this clone: Antigen unknown.

Study results and limitations: Neither a naive nor a memory phenotype was assignable to roughly 75-96% of proliferating CD4+ or CD8+ clones. The authors did not confirm suppressive function in proliferating Tregs from siplizumab cultures.

The germline V gene has CDR1 SGHDT and CDR2 YYEEEE. This CDR3 contains 15 residues. The V gene end was trimmed by 4 bases and the J gene end by 6 bases; junction bases not matched to a gene: 4. Measured with immunoSEQ multiplex PCR; TCRdb has only the in-frame clones, and not every one. The sample carries some 87,000 clones, just under 90% recorded once. The sequence was collected from a human donor in good health. Source material: CD4+ T cells sorted from blood. The chain is built from TRBV5-6 and TRBJ2-3, with 14 bases matching TRBD2. The CDR3 reads CASSPRLAGGDTQYF. CDR3 nucleotide sequence: TGTGCCAGCAGCCCGAGACTAGCGGGAGGGGATACGCAGTATTTT.